The rows below give T cell receptor beta chains drawn from one sample of a study of PD-L1 blockade in urothelial cancer. Profiling relied on immunoSEQ multiplex PCR, and the TCRdb table lists in-frame clones only, not all of them. The sample gives over 70,000 clones, roughly 85% of which show up once; around 7.7% is in the top ten. Sequenced here: PBMCs, sampled around atezolizumab (anti-PD-L1) treatment. The receptors were sampled from a man in his sixties or seventies with urothelial cancer. CDR3s include the opening cysteine and the closing phenylalanine or tryptophan. D genes are given only for firm matches. The size of a clone is reported for some rows only, either as once, few or many, or as a class for expanded clones.

.	TRBV6-1	TRBJ1-3	.	CASSEIVALSSGNTIYF	TGTGCCAGCAGTGAAATCGTGGCATTAAGCTCTGGAAACACCATATATTTT
.	TRBV5-8	TRBJ1-1	.	CASSFSNTEAFF	TGTGCCAGCAGCTTCTCCAACACTGAAGCTTTCTTT
once	TRBV19	TRBJ2-7	.	CASSIPTEPSYEQYF	TGTGCCAGTAGTATCCCGACAGAGCCCTCCTACGAGCAGTACTTC
.	TRBV19	TRBJ1-5	.	CASSKGTDSISNQPQHF	TGTGCCAGTAGTAAAGGAACGGACAGCATTAGCAATCAGCCCCAGCATTTT
.	TRBV9	TRBJ2-7	.	CASSVGLGGIYEQYF	TGTGCCAGCAGCGTAGGGCTAGGCGGAATTTACGAGCAGTACTTC
.	TRBV5-1	TRBJ2-3	.	CASRTDGGPTDTQYF	TGCGCCAGCAGGACGGACGGAGGACCCACAGATACGCAGTATTTT
.	TRBV19	TRBJ2-5	TRBD1	CASSRGGQGAETQYF	TGTGCCAGTAGTAGGGGCGGACAGGGGGCCGAGACCCAGTACTTC
.	TRBV7-2	TRBJ2-3	.	CASSFSRGGSSHTQYF	TGTGCCAGCAGCTTTAGTCGAGGGGGATCCTCCCATACGCAGTATTTT
.	TRBV7-7	TRBJ2-7	.	CASSQGHGYEQYF	TGTGCTAGCAGCCAGGGACATGGCTACGAGCAGTACTTC
.	TRBV14	TRBJ1-3	TRBD1	CASTKDRAGNTIYF	TGTGCCAGCACCAAGGACAGGGCTGGAAACACCATATATTTT
.	TRBV6-1	TRBJ1-5	.	CASSAEYLSNQPQHF	TGTGCCAGCAGTGCGGAGTACCTTAGCAATCAGCCCCAGCATTTT
.	TRBV6-6	TRBJ1-1	.	CASSQGHGNTEAFF	TGTGCCAGCAGCCAGGGCCATGGGAACACTGAAGCTTTCTTT
.	TRBV6-5	TRBJ2-1	.	CASRKGTNSYNEQFF	TGTGCCAGCAGGAAAGGGACAAACTCCTACAATGAGCAGTTCTTC
few	TRBV10-3	TRBJ1-2	TRBD1	CAISQDRVYGYTF	TGTGCCATCAGCCAGGACAGGGTCTATGGCTACACCTTC
.	TRBV5-1	TRBJ2-3	.	CASSLAAGSTDTQYF	TGCGCCAGCAGCCTGGCGGCGGGAAGCACAGATACGCAGTATTTT
.	TRBV9	TRBJ2-5	TRBD1	CASSVWTGGSQETQYF	TGTGCCAGCAGCGTGTGGACAGGGGGCTCCCAAGAGACCCAGTACTTC
few	TRBV4-3	TRBJ1-2	TRBD1	CASSHTDRDNYGYTF	TGCGCCAGCAGCCATACGGACAGGGATAACTATGGCTACACCTTC
.	TRBV10-3	TRBJ2-7	.	CAIRDSSVYEQYF	TGTGCCATCAGGGACAGCTCCGTATACGAGCAGTACTTC
.	TRBV19	TRBJ1-5	.	CASSITLQETGRPQHF	TGTGCCAGTAGTATTACCCTCCAGGAAACAGGCCGGCCCCAGCATTTT
.	TRBV9	TRBJ1-1	.	CASSVAPQLENTEAFF	TGTGCCAGCAGCGTAGCCCCGCAATTAGAGAACACTGAAGCTTTCTTT
.	TRBV19	TRBJ1-2	.	CASSTRVDNYGYTF	TGTGCCAGTAGTACACGGGTGGATAACTATGGCTACACCTTC
.	TRBV19	TRBJ1-1	TRBD1	CASRSTGEGGSTEAFF	TGTGCCAGTAGATCGACAGGGGAGGGAGGTAGCACTGAAGCTTTCTTT
.	TRBV4-2	TRBJ2-1	TRBD1	CASSQETGWYNEQFF	TGTGCCAGCAGCCAAGAGACAGGGTGGTACAATGAGCAGTTCTTC
few	TRBV4-1	TRBJ1-1	.	CASSVQGQGEAFF	TGCGCCAGCAGCGTACAGGGCCAAGGGGAAGCTTTCTTT
.	TRBV6-1	TRBJ2-7	TRBD2	CASIGGLLPLEQYF	TGTGCCAGCATTGGGGGACTACTCCCTCTCGAGCAGTACTTC
.	TRBV5-4	TRBJ1-1	TRBD1	CASSLDRGLNTEAFF	TGTGCCAGCAGCCTGGACAGGGGTCTGAACACTGAAGCTTTCTTT
.	TRBV7-6	TRBJ2-1	.	CASSLEPDDEQFF	TGTGCCAGCAGCTTGGAGCCTGACGATGAGCAGTTCTTC
few	TRBV6-1	TRBJ1-1	.	CASSVNRVNTEAFF	TGTGCCAGCAGTGTGAACAGGGTGAACACTGAAGCTTTCTTT
.	TRBV27	TRBJ2-6	.	CASSFLQGSGANVLTF	TGTGCCAGCAGTTTCTTGCAGGGGTCTGGGGCCAACGTCCTGACTTTC
.	TRBV5-1	TRBJ1-1	TRBD1	CASSLEDRWNTEAFF	TGCGCCAGCAGCTTGGAGGACAGGTGGAACACTGAAGCTTTCTTT
.	TRBV6-5	TRBJ1-1	.	CASNTQGGNTEAFF	TGTGCCAGCAATACTCAAGGGGGGAACACTGAAGCTTTCTTT
.	TRBV6-1	TRBJ2-3	.	CASSPRSPSTDTQYF	TGTGCCAGCAGTCCCCGGTCCCCGAGCACAGATACGCAGTATTTT
.	TRBV11-2	TRBJ2-1	TRBD2	CASSLESRRGKNEQFF	TGTGCCAGCAGCTTAGAATCGAGGCGGGGGAAAAATGAGCAGTTCTTC
.	TRBV7-6	TRBJ2-7	TRBD2	CASSRDISGRGSYEQYF	TGTGCCAGCAGCCGAGATATTAGCGGGAGGGGGTCCTACGAGCAGTACTTC
once	TRBV19	TRBJ2-2	TRBD1	CASSITGTGGTGELFF	TGTGCCAGTAGTATAACCGGGACAGGGGGGACCGGGGAGCTGTTTTTT
.	TRBV7-3	TRBJ2-3	TRBD1	CASSLQGSGTDTQYF	TGTGCCAGCAGCCTACAGGGGAGCGGCACAGATACGCAGTATTTT
.	TRBV5-1	TRBJ1-1	TRBD1	CASSWTGTGNTEAFF	TGCGCCAGCAGCTGGACCGGGACAGGGAACACTGAAGCTTTCTTT
.	TRBV4-1	TRBJ2-1	TRBD2	CASSQDPEAGGMSNEQFF	TGCGCCAGCAGCCAAGATCCCGAAGCGGGAGGGATGAGCAATGAGCAGTTCTTC
.	TRBV6-6	TRBJ2-3	TRBD2	CASSYTGRSTDTQYF	TGTGCCAGCAGTTACACCGGGAGGAGCACAGATACGCAGTATTTT
.	TRBV2	TRBJ1-1	TRBD1	CASSLDRGAEAFF	TGTGCCAGCAGTTTGGACAGGGGCGCTGAAGCTTTCTTT
.	TRBV9	TRBJ2-1	TRBD1	CASSVGQVAFEQFF	TGTGCCAGCAGCGTGGGACAGGTCGCCTTTGAGCAGTTCTTC
.	TRBV6-5	TRBJ1-2	TRBD1	CASSYSTQGAFGYTF	TGTGCCAGCAGTTACTCTACACAGGGGGCGTTTGGCTACACCTTC
once	TRBV29-1	TRBJ1-1	.	CSVTVGTEAFF	TGCAGCGTGACAGTGGGGACTGAAGCTTTCTTT
once	TRBV18	TRBJ1-4	TRBD1	CASSPSRGQTSEKLFF	TGTGCCAGCTCACCCTCCCGGGGACAGACAAGTGAAAAACTGTTTTTT
once	TRBV7-8	TRBJ1-3	.	CASGQGPGNTIYF	TGTGCCAGCGGGCAGGGTCCCGGAAACACCATATATTTT
.	TRBV7-3	TRBJ2-3	.	CASSSSWSADTQYF	TGTGCCAGCAGCTCTAGCTGGAGCGCAGATACGCAGTATTTT
.	TRBV19	TRBJ1-1	.	CASSIYPGENTEAFF	TGTGCCAGTAGTATATACCCAGGGGAGAACACTGAAGCTTTCTTT
.	TRBV10-1	TRBJ2-3	.	CASSESSSSGTQYF	TGCGCCAGCAGTGAGTCGAGTAGTTCGGGTACGCAGTATTTT
.	TRBV10-3	TRBJ2-1	TRBD2	CAISDSGSTSGKNEQFF	TGTGCCATCAGTGATTCGGGTAGTACTAGCGGGAAAAATGAGCAGTTCTTC